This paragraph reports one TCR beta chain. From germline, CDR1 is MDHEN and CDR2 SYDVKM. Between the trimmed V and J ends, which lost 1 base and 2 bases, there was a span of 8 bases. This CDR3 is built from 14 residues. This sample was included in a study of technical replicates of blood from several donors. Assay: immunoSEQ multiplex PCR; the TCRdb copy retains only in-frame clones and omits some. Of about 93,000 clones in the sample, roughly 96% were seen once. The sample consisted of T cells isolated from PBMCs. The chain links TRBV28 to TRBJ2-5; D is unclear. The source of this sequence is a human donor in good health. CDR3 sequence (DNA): TGTGCCAGCAGTTTATCTCCGGAGCAAGAGACCCAGTACTTC. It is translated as CASSLSPEQETQYF.